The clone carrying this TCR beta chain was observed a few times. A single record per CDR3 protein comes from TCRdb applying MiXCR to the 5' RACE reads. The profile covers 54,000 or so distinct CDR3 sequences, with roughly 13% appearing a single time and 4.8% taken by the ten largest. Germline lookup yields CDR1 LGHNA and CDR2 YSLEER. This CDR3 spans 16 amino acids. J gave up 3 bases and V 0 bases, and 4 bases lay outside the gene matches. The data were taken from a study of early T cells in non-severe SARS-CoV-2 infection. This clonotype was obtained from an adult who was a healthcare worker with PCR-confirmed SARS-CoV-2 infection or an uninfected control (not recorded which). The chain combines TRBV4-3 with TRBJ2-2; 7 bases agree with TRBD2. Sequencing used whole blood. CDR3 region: CASSQEASGDTGELFF. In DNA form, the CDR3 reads TGCGCCAGCAGCCAAGAGGCTAGCGGAGACACCGGGGAGCTGTTTTTT.